A selection of T cell receptor beta chains follows, all from one sample in a study of identifying expanded T cells in peripheral blood. The table came from immunoSEQ multiplex PCR; TCRdb's copy has only in-frame clones and leaves some out. The sample contains about 53,000 clones, under 85% of which appear only once. The sample comprised blood. The receptors were sampled from a person aged 18 to 69 in good health. CDR3s leave out the opening cysteine and the closing phenylalanine or tryptophan. For some rows the clone size is stated as once, few or many, or as a class when expanded; others skip it.

CDR3,V,length,J,size
ASSAGIVGQETQY,TRBV11-3,13,TRBJ2-5,few
ASSIRRGDTDTQY,TRBV14,13,TRBJ2-3,.
ASSDLREGDEQY,TRBV2,12,TRBJ2-7,.
ASSRDRGDYGYT,TRBV5-1,12,TRBJ1-2,.
ASRVWASGMETQY,TRBV6-5,13,TRBJ2-5,.
ASSPRGAGANQPQH,TRBV11-1,14,TRBJ1-5,.
ASSLGGTLSTDTQY,TRBV7-2,14,TRBJ2-3,.
ASSLSPGLNGNTIY,TRBV7-2,14,TRBJ1-3,.
SALGGTGAGELF,TRBV29-1,12,TRBJ2-2,.
ASTLAGVRSGEQF,TRBV10-2,13,TRBJ2-1,few
ASSVEGSGGENAQY,TRBV9,14,TRBJ2-3,.
ASSLGQGEPYEQY,TRBV4-1,13,TRBJ2-7,.
ASTGQYEQY,TRBV2,9,TRBJ2-7,.
ASSQEGTNTPEQF,TRBV14,13,TRBJ2-1,.
ASSYSQDEKLF,TRBV6-5,11,TRBJ1-4,once
ASSVRFRSEQY,TRBV2,11,TRBJ2-7,few
AWGGQSYEQY,TRBV30,10,TRBJ2-7,.
ASSFIGGPPSTDTQY,TRBV5-4,15,TRBJ2-3,.
ASSLGLVSYEQY,TRBV5-5,12,TRBJ2-7,.
ASPKRNNEQF,TRBV21-1,10,TRBJ2-1,.
ASSLPEGSRGLTSTDTQY,TRBV11-3,18,TRBJ2-3,.
ASSLRSPADMNTEAF,TRBV7-3,15,TRBJ1-1,few
ASSLSNQPQH,TRBV5-6,10,TRBJ1-5,.
ASSDGAGGGDTQY,TRBV6-4,13,TRBJ2-3,.
ASRGTGQNTEAF,TRBV6-5,12,TRBJ1-1,.
ASSERTGEAF,TRBV6-1,10,TRBJ1-1,.
ASSSATGGWGMNTEAF,TRBV5-1,16,TRBJ1-1,.
ASSQGSGRAGETQY,TRBV7-2,14,TRBJ2-5,.
ASRPWGGETQY,TRBV27,11,TRBJ2-5,.
ASSITSGTGGNQPQH,TRBV19,15,TRBJ1-5,.
ASRTETGNEQF,TRBV5-1,11,TRBJ2-1,.
ASIPGDSKRDGYT,TRBV10-2,13,TRBJ1-2,.
ASSQAGTGGLSYEQY,TRBV4-3,15,TRBJ2-7,once
ASTPDRSSYNEQF,TRBV19,13,TRBJ2-1,.
ASSVSGGGISYNEQF,TRBV9,15,TRBJ2-1,.
ASSESIYEQY,TRBV2,10,TRBJ2-7,.
AWSRARQGVPLH,TRBV30,12,TRBJ1-6,.
ASSLVGTTGNTIY,TRBV7-2,13,TRBJ1-3,.
ASSLSGMNSYEQY,TRBV5-4,13,TRBJ2-7,once
ASSKAGRNPVPDTQY,TRBV21-1,15,TRBJ2-3,.
ASSESLLAGTNTDTQY,TRBV2,16,TRBJ2-3,.
ASSDTGGADEKLF,TRBV5-1,13,TRBJ1-4,.
ASSESYTGTEAF,TRBV18,12,TRBJ1-1,.
ASSRGDRPQETQY,TRBV14,13,TRBJ2-5,.
ASSAGGSGKGYT,TRBV7-8,12,TRBJ1-2,few
ASSVAQGAHGANVLT,TRBV9,15,TRBJ2-6,.
ASYRLAGGNEQF,TRBV5-1,12,TRBJ2-1,.
ASSQDPVDYGYT,TRBV4-1,12,TRBJ1-2,.
ASSALVSGGTEAF,TRBV6-4,13,TRBJ1-1,.
ASSKTRRGETQY,TRBV7-8,12,TRBJ2-5,.
ASKLQPDTDTQY,TRBV2,12,TRBJ2-3,.
ASSVGPGQNTEAF,TRBV9,13,TRBJ1-1,.